These 3 T cell receptor beta chains originate from one sample sequenced in a study of radiation and T cells in renal cell carcinoma. The table came from immunoSEQ multiplex PCR; TCRdb's copy has only in-frame clones and leaves some out. The sample lists about 83,000 clones, approximately 87% seen once, with more than 2% in the top ten. Sample time point: blood 4 weeks post-SBRT, at nephrectomy. Treatment indicated: 15 Gy SBRT to primary tumor, nephrectomy 4 weeks later. The sample here was blood, taken from a patient whose treatment included radiotherapy and nephrectomy. The receptors stem from a woman in her sixties or seventies with renal cell carcinoma.

The chain links TRBV9 to TRBJ2-7; a weak D match, TRBD1 (6 bases). V gave up 2 bases and J gave up 2 bases, with 17 bases separating them. CDR3 length: 16 residues. Germline assignment: CDR1 SGDLS and CDR2 YYNGEE. The CDR3 DNA reads TGTGCCAGCAGCGTTGGACAGTCCCAAAGGGCCTACGAGCAGTACTTC. The encoded protein is CASSVGQSQRAYEQYF. The full variable domain, rest sourced from reference TRBV9 and TRBJ2-7, is DSGVTQTPKHLITATGQRVTLRCSPRSGDLSVYWYQQSLDQGLQFLIQYYNGEERAKGNILERFSAQQFPDLHSELNLSSLELGDSALYFCASSVGQSQRAYEQYFGPGTRLTVT.

This clone has a handful of counts. This chain connects TRBV19 to TRBJ2-7; maybe TRBD1 (6 bases). Per the germline V gene, CDR1 is LNHDA and CDR2 is SQIVND (reference sequence). Between the trimmed V and J ends, which lost 5 bases and 4 bases, there was a span of 6 bases. This CDR3 has 11 residues. Written as DNA, the CDR3 is TGTGCCAGTAGTGACAGGTACGAGCAGTACTTC. This codes for CASSDRYEQYF.

J is TRBJ1-2 and V is TRBV6-5; 8 positions agree with TRBD1. The germline V gene has CDR1 MNHEY and CDR2 SVGAGI. After removal of 6 bases from V and 6 bases from J, the junction contained 6 bases not matched to a gene. The CDR3 is made up of 13 amino acids. The chain's CDR3 is CASRTDRDDGYTF. CDR3 in DNA: TGTGCCAGCAGGACGGACAGGGACGATGGCTACACCTTC.